A selection of T cell receptor beta chains follows, all from one sample in a study of blood T cell repertoires in COVID-19. Sequencing used immunoSEQ multiplex PCR; TCRdb keeps in-frame clones, though not all of them. The sample carries some 73,000 clones, 80% to 95% recorded once. Input material: peripheral blood. Source of these receptors: a human donor in a cohort sampled during active COVID-19. The CDR3 runs from the conserved cysteine through the conserved F or W. The order of the fields is D gene, clone size, J gene, V gene, CDR3 DNA, CDR3 protein. The D gene is left open where the match is weak. Clone size is shown for a subset of rows, as once, few, many or a class of expanded clone.

>-|-|TRBJ2-2|TRBV5-1
TGCGCCAGCAGATCAGGCCCGGGGGAGCTGTTTTTT
CASRSGPGELFF
>-|-|TRBJ1-3|TRBV5-1
TGCGCCAGCAGCATTTGGGGCCTTAGGGACTCCTCTGGAAACACCATATATTTT
CASSIWGLRDSSGNTIYF
>TRBD2|-|TRBJ2-5|TRBV12-5
TGTGCTAGTGGTTTCGGGGGGGGCGGAGAGACCCAGTACTTC
CASGFGGGGETQYF
>TRBD2|-|TRBJ2-2|TRBV7-9
TGTGCCAGCAGCCCGAGCGGGGGCGGCGGCGGGGAGCTGTTTTTT
CASSPSGGGGGELFF
>TRBD1|-|TRBJ2-1|TRBV5-6
TGTGCCAGCAGCCCGGGACAGGGGGCGTACAATGAGCAGTTCTTC
CASSPGQGAYNEQFF
>-|-|TRBJ2-1|TRBV6-5
TGTGCCAGCACTTCGTACAATGAGCAGTTCTTC
CASTSYNEQFF
>-|-|TRBJ2-7|TRBV6-6
TGTGCCAGCAGTCCCAGGGGAGACACCTACGAGCAGTACTTC
CASSPRGDTYEQYF
>-|-|TRBJ1-6|TRBV7-2
TGTGCCAGCAGCTTCTCGGGGGGGACTAACAATTCACCCCTCCACTTT
CASSFSGGTNNSPLHF
>-|-|TRBJ2-7|TRBV7-6
TGTGCCAGCAGCCCAGAGGGGGTCCCCACGGAGCAGTACTTC
CASSPEGVPTEQYF
>TRBD2|-|TRBJ2-3|TRBV24-1
TGTGCCACCGGACTAGATGGCACAGATACGCAGTATTTT
CATGLDGTDTQYF
>-|-|TRBJ2-5|TRBV19
TGTGCCAGTAGTACGTCGGAGACCCAGTACTTC
CASSTSETQYF
>TRBD1|-|TRBJ1-2|TRBV3-1/TRBV3-2
TGTGCCAGCAGCCTATCGGGACAGAACTATGGCTACACCTTC
CASSLSGQNYGYTF
>-|once|TRBJ1-3|TRBV5-1
TGCGCCAGCAGCTTGGAACTGGCAGGGGCAAGAAACACCATATATTTT
CASSLELAGARNTIYF
>-|-|TRBJ1-6|TRBV12-5
TGTGCTAGTGGTTTGACCCGGGGCTTAGCGGGTAATTCACCCCTCCACTTT
CASGLTRGLAGNSPLHF
>TRBD2|-|TRBJ2-3|TRBV4-3
TGCGCCAGCAGCCAAGTTGCGGGGGGGGTAGATACGCAGTATTTT
CASSQVAGGVDTQYF
>-|few|TRBJ1-4|TRBV2
TGTGCCAGCAGTTTCGGGTTTGAAAAACTGTTTTTT
CASSFGFEKLFF
>TRBD2|-|TRBJ2-7|TRBV4-1
TGCGCCAGCAGCCTCCATGGACTAGCGGGGGACGAGCAGTACTTC
CASSLHGLAGDEQYF
>TRBD1|-|TRBJ1-3|TRBV6-5
TGTGCCAGCAACGAGGGGGCATCTGGAAACACCATATATTTT
CASNEGASGNTIYF
>-|-|TRBJ2-1|TRBV7-6
TGTGCCAGCAGCTTAGAGCCTCTTGAGAGCTCCTACAATGAGCAGTTCTTC
CASSLEPLESSYNEQFF
>TRBD1|once|TRBJ2-7|TRBV5-4
TGTGCCAGCAGCTTGGGGGACAGGGGTCGTATAGAGGGGTATTACGAGCAGTACTTC
CASSLGDRGRIEGYYEQYF
>-|once|TRBJ2-3|TRBV5-1
TGCGCCAGCGCGGGTTCCCTCAGTCTGGATACGCAGTATTTT
CASAGSLSLDTQYF
>-|once|TRBJ1-2|TRBV7-8
TGTGCCAGCAGTTTTAGGGAGGCTGGCTACACCTTC
CASSFREAGYTF
>-|-|TRBJ2-5|TRBV11-2
TGTGCCAGCAGCTTAGAACGGGGTCAAGAGACCCAGTACTTC
CASSLERGQETQYF
>TRBD1|-|TRBJ2-3|TRBV6-2/TRBV6-3
TGTGCCAGCAGTCCGGGACAGGCGTCCACAGATACGCAGTATTTT
CASSPGQASTDTQYF